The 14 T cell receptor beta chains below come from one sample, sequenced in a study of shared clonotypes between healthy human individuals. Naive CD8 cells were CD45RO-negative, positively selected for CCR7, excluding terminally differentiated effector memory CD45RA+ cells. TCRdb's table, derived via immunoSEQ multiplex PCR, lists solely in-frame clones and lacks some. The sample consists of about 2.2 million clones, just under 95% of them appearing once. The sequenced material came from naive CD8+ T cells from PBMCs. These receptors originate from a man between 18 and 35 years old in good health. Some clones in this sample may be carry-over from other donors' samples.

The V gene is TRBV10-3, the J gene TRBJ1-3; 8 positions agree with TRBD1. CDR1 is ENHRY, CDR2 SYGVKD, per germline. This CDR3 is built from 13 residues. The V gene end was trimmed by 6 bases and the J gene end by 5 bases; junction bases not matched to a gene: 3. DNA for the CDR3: TGTGCCATCAGGACAGGGGACAGAAACACCATATATTTT. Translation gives CAIRTGDRNTIYF.

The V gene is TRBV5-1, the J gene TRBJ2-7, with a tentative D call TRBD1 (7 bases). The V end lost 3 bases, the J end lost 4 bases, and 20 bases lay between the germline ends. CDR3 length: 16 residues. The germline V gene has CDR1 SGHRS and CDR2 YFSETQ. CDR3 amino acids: CASSSWTGLGGYEQYF. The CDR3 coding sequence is TGCGCCAGCAGCTCCTGGACAGGCCTGGGGGGTTACGAGCAGTACTTC.

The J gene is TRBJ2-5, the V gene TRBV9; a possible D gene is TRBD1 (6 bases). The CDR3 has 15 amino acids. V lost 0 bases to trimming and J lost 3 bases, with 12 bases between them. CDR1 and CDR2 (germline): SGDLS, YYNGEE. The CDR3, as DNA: TGTGCCAGCAGCGTAGGCCCCTGGACAGAAGAGACCCAGTACTTC. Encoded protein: CASSVGPWTEETQYF.

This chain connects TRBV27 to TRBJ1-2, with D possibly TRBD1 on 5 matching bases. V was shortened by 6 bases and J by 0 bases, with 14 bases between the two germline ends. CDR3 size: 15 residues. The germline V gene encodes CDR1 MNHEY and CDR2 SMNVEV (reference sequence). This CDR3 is CASRGAGPANYGYTF. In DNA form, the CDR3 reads TGTGCCAGCAGAGGTGCAGGGCCCGCTAACTATGGCTACACCTTC.

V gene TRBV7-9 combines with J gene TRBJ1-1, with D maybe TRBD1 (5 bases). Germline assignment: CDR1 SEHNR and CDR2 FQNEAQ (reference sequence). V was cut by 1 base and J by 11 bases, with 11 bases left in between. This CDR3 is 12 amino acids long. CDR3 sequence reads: CASSLGGAAAFF. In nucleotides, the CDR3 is TGTGCCAGCAGCTTAGGGGGCGCCGCCGCTTTCTTT.

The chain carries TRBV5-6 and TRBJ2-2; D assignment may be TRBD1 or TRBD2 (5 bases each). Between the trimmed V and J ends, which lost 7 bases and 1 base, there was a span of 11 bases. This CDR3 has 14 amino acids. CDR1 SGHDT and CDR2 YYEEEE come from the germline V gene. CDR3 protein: CASGLGENTGELFF. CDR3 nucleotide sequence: TGTGCCAGCGGATTGGGGGAGAACACCGGGGAGCTGTTTTTT.

The CDR3 region has the DNA TGTGCCAGCAGCTCCTCCAGCGGCGGTGCCTCCTACGAGCAGTACTTC. It encodes CASSSSSGGASYEQYF. The V and J genes are TRBV7-9 and TRBJ2-7; D is possibly TRBD2 (5 bases). The CDR3 spans 16 residues. CDR1 is SEHNR and CDR2 is FQNEAQ in the germline V gene (reference sequence). V gave up 4 bases and J gave up 0 bases, with 16 bases separating them.

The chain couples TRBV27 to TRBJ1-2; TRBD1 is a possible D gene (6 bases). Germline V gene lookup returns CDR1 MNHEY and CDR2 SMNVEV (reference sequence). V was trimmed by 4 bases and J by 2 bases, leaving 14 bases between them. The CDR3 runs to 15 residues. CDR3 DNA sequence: TGTGCCAGCAGTTCTACCGGGGACATCAACTATGGCTACACCTTC. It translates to CASSSTGDINYGYTF.

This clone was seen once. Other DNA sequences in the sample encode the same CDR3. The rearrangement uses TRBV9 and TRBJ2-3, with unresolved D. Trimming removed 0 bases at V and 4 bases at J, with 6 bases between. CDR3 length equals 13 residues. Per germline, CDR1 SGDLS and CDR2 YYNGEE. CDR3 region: CASSVGFSDTQYF. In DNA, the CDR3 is TGTGCCAGCAGCGTAGGGTTCTCAGATACGCAGTATTTT.

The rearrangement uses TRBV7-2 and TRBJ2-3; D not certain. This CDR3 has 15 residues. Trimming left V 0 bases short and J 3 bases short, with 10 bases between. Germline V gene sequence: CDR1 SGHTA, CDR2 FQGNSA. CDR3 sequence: CASSLAGLWTDTQYF. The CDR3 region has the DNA TGTGCCAGCAGCTTAGCTGGTTTATGGACAGATACGCAGTATTTT. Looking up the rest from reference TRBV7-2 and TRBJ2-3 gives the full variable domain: GAGVSQSPSNKVTEKGKDVELRCDPISGHTALYWYRQSLGQGLEFLIYFQGNSAPDKSGLPSDRFSAERTGGSVSTLTIQRTQQEDSAVYLCASSLAGLWTDTQYFGPGTRLTVL.

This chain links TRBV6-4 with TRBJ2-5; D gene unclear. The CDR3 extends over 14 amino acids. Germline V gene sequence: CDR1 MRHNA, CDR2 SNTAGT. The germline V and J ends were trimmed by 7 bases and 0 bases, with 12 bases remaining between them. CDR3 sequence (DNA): TGTGCCAGCACAGAGATAGAGTACCAAGAGACCCAGTACTTC. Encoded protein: CASTEIEYQETQYF.

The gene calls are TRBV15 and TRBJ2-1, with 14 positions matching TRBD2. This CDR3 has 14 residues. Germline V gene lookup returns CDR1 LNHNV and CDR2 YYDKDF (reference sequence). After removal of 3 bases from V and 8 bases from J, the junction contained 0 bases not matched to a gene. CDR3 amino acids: CATSRTSGGDEQFF. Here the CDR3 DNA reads TGTGCCACCAGCAGGACTAGCGGGGGGGATGAGCAGTTCTTC.

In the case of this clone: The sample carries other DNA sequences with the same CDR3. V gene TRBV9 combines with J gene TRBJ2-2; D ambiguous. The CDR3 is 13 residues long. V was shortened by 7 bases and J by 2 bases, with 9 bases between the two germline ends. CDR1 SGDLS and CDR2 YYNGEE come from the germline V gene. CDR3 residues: CASSGSNTGELFF. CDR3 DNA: TGTGCCAGCTCGGGCTCAAACACCGGGGAGCTGTTTTTT.

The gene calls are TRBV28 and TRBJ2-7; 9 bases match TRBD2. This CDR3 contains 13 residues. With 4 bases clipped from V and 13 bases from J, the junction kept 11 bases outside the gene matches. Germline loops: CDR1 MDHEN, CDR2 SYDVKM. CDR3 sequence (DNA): TGTGCCAGCAGTTCGACTAGCGGTGATGAGCGCTACTTC. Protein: CASSSTSGDERYF.